The next 24 T cell receptor beta chains were all read from a single sample in a study of beta chain features in type 1 diabetes. Points from the study as a whole: Moderate but significant shortening of TCRB CDR3s was recorded in all four CD4+ subsets from Type 1 diabetes patients.

These receptors have no identified antigens. All of the isolated RNA was reverse transcribed, so expressed TCRB transcripts were sequenced. TCRdb keeps only in-frame clones here, not all; method: immunoSEQ multiplex PCR. The table lists hundreds of thousands of clones, around 15% of them singletons. The specimen sequenced was naive CD4+ T cells from blood. These TCRs come from a man between 18 and 35 years old with type 1 diabetes.

The V call is TRBV10-2, the J call TRBJ2-3; D gene unclear. Per the germline V gene, CDR1 is WSHSY and CDR2 is SAAADI. V was trimmed by 6 bases and J by 2 bases, leaving 9 bases between them. The CDR3 contains 13 residues. CDR3 sequence reads: CASRLGSTDTQYF. The CDR3 DNA reads as TGCGCCAGCAGGCTAGGGTCCACAGATACGCAGTATTTT.

The chain joins TRBV18 to TRBJ2-3; no reliable D call. V was clipped by 9 bases and J by 0 bases, with 13 bases between them. The germline CDR1 and CDR2 sequences are KGHSH and LQKENI. This CDR3 region has 14 residues. The CDR3, as DNA: TGTGCCAGTTCTGAAGCGACTAGCACAGATACGCAGTATTTT. Amino acid sequence: CASSEATSTDTQYF.

Only a few counts were recorded for this clone. This CDR3 reads CAWSLIGPRFGYTF. Written as DNA, the CDR3 is TGTGCCTGGAGCCTTATTGGACCGCGGTTCGGCTACACCTTC. This rearrangement joins TRBV30 to TRBJ1-2, with no clear D. V was shortened by 3 bases and J by 8 bases, with 19 bases between the two germline ends. Germline CDR1 reads GTSNPN; CDR2 reads SVGIG (reference sequence). There are 14 residues in the CDR3.

This clone was found a few times. This chain links TRBV29-1 with TRBJ1-1; 7 bases align to TRBD1. V gave up 1 base and J gave up 3 bases; unmatched junction bases: 5. CDR1 and CDR2 from the germline V gene are SQVTM and ANQGSEA. CDR3 length: 14 amino acids. The CDR3 region is CSVEGSTGDTEAFF. Here the CDR3 DNA reads TGCAGCGTTGAAGGATCTACAGGGGACACTGAAGCTTTCTTT.

CDR3: CASSPGRDAILGYTF. The CDR3 bases are TGTGCCAGCAGTCCCGGCCGGGACGCAATCTTAGGCTACACCTTC. V and J are TRBV28 and TRBJ1-2, with D possibly matching TRBD1 (5 bases). The germline gives CDR1 MDHEN, CDR2 SYDVKM. V lost 5 bases, J lost 8 bases, and 21 bases lay in between. CDR3 size: 15 residues.

This chain joins TRBV30 and TRBJ2-2; weak D call: TRBD1 (5 bases). The CDR3 consists of 17 residues. Germline V gene lookup returns CDR1 GTSNPN and CDR2 SVGIG (reference sequence). Trimming took 0 bases from V and 2 from J, leaving 16 bases between them. CDR3 in DNA: TGTGCCTGGAGTGTACTGACAGACCGTCGTAACACCGGGGAGCTGTTTTTT. This sequence encodes CAWSVLTDRRNTGELFF. Full variable domain (rest looked up from reference TRBV30 and TRBJ2-2): SQTIHQWPATLVQPVGSPLSLECTVEGTSNPNLYWYRQAAGRGLQLLFYSVGIGQISSEVPQNLSASRPQDRQFILSSKKLLLSDSGFYLCAWSVLTDRRNTGELFFGEGSRLTVL.

The rearrangement uses TRBV5-1 and TRBJ2-7, with TRBD1 matching 9 bases. V lost 0 bases, J lost 5 bases, and 9 bases stayed unmatched. CDR3 size: 16 residues. CDR1 SGHRS and CDR2 YFSETQ come from the germline V gene. Written as DNA, the CDR3 is TGCGCCAGCAGCTTGGCCGCGGACAGGGGAAGGGACGAGCAGTACTTC. Protein: CASSLAADRGRDEQYF.

J is TRBJ2-5 and V is TRBV7-2, with unresolved D. Germline assignment: CDR1 SGHTA and CDR2 FQGNSA. The germline V and J ends were trimmed by 5 bases and 3 bases, with 4 bases remaining between them. The CDR3 is made up of 11 amino acids. The CDR3 DNA reads as TGTGCCAGCAGCCATAAAGAGACCCAGTACTTC. This codes for CASSHKETQYF. Full variable domain (remainder filled in from reference TRBV7-2 and TRBJ2-5): GAGVSQSPSNKVTEKGKDVELRCDPISGHTALYWYRQSLGQGLEFLIYFQGNSAPDKSGLPSDRFSAERTGGSVSTLTIQRTQQEDSAVYLCASSHKETQYFGPGTRLLVL.

This chain links TRBV2 with TRBJ1-2; the D gene is possibly TRBD1 (6 bases). V gave up 4 bases and J gave up 2 bases, with 14 bases separating them. Germline V CDR1 and CDR2: SNHLY, FYNNEI. This CDR3 is 15 amino acids long. Written as DNA, the CDR3 is TGTGCCAGCAGTGTCGTGGGGACACAGAACTATGGCTACACCTTC. As protein: CASSVVGTQNYGYTF.

A remark on this clone: The junction differs from germline at one of its ends, possibly a read error. The rearrangement joins TRBV11-2 to TRBJ2-1, with TRBD1 as a possible D gene (6 bases). This CDR3 region has 13 residues. Germline CDR1 is SGHAT and CDR2 is FQNNGV. The CDR3 sequence is CASSLVRQDLGLF. DNA of the CDR3: TGTGCCAGCAGCTTAGTGAGACAGGATCTGGGGCTCTTC.

V and J are TRBV6-6 and TRBJ2-1; 7 nucleotides align to TRBD2. V lost 6 bases and J lost 5; bases outside the gene matches: 10. Germline CDR1 MNHNY, CDR2 SVGAGI (reference sequence). There are 15 residues in the CDR3. The CDR3 DNA reads as TGTGCCAGCAGCTTCAAGCGGGAATACAACAATGAGCAGTTCTTC. It encodes CASSFKREYNNEQFF.

This clone has a single count. This chain uses TRBV29-1 with TRBJ1-1; 7 positions match TRBD1. The germline V gene has CDR1 SQVTM and CDR2 ANQGSEA. There are 13 residues in the CDR3. V shed 1 base and J 4 bases; nucleotides not matched to a gene: 3. CDR3 loop: CSVEAAGGTEAFF. The CDR3 coding sequence is TGCAGCGTTGAAGCGGCAGGGGGCACTGAAGCTTTCTTT. Together with reference TRBV29-1 and TRBJ1-1, the CDR3 gives the full variable domain: SAVISQKPSRDICQRGTSLTIQCQVDSQVTMMFWYRQQPGQSLTLIATANQGSEATYESGFVIDKFPISRPNLTFSTLTVSNMSPEDSSIYLCSVEAAGGTEAFFGQGTRLTVV.

This clone was counted a few times. This chain joins TRBV2 and TRBJ2-5; D is possibly TRBD1 or TRBD2 (5 bases each). Trimming removed 6 bases at V and 1 base at J, with 9 bases between. Germline V gene lookup returns CDR1 SNHLY and CDR2 FYNNEI. The CDR3 runs 13 residues. The CDR3 sequence is CASRAGTQETQYF. DNA of the CDR3: TGTGCCAGCAGGGCAGGGACCCAAGAGACCCAGTACTTC.

V gene TRBV6-5 combines with J gene TRBJ1-6; D may be TRBD1 (5 bases). Germline CDR1 reads MNHEY; CDR2 reads SVGAGI. V gave up 5 bases and J gave up 4 bases, with 9 bases separating them. This CDR3 contains 14 residues. The chain's CDR3 is CASSAGYYNSPLHF. CDR3 nucleotides: TGTGCCAGCAGTGCAGGGTATTATAATTCACCCCTCCACTTT.

The table lists this clone with a few counts. J is TRBJ1-5 and V is TRBV28; D gene unclear. Trimming shortened V by 3 bases and J by 0 bases, and 12 bases separated the two germline ends. The CDR3 extends over 16 amino acids. The germline V gene has CDR1 MDHEN and CDR2 SYDVKM. CDR3 in DNA: TGTGCCAGCAGTTTTTTGTCCAGGTTTAGCAATCAGCCCCAGCATTTT. Its translation: CASSFLSRFSNQPQHF.

This rearrangement joins TRBV9 to TRBJ1-1; D is unclear. V was shortened by 6 bases and J by 0 bases, with 12 bases between the two germline ends. Germline loops: CDR1 SGDLS, CDR2 YYNGEE. The CDR3 length is 14 residues. CDR3 amino acids: CASTPPALNTEAFF. The CDR3 DNA is TGTGCCAGCACCCCCCCGGCATTGAACACTGAAGCTTTCTTT.

V gene TRBV6-1 combines with J gene TRBJ1-5; 7 nucleotides align to TRBD1. V shed 5 bases, J shed 5 bases, and the junction held 6 bases outside the gene matches. This CDR3 has 14 amino acids. Germline loops: CDR1 MNHNS, CDR2 SASEGT. CDR3 sequence: CASSPTGWDQPQHF. The CDR3 nucleotides read TGTGCCAGCAGTCCGACAGGGTGGGATCAGCCCCAGCATTTT.

This clone was found a few times. The V gene is TRBV4-2, the J gene TRBJ2-7; TRBD2 matches at 9 bases. The CDR3 length is 15 residues. In germline, CDR1 is LGHNA, CDR2 YNFKEQ. The junction had 4 bases not matched to a gene; V was cut back by 1 base and J by 3 bases. CDR3 nucleotides: TGTGCCAGCAGCCAAGGACTAGCGGTTAGCTACGAGCAGTACTTC. This gives the protein CASSQGLAVSYEQYF.

The chain links TRBV20-1 to TRBJ1-1; D is unresolved. From germline, CDR1 is DFQATT and CDR2 SNEGSKA (reference sequence). The CDR3 extends over 11 amino acids. The V gene lost 5 bases and the J gene lost 10 bases, with 14 bases spanning the gap. CDR3: CSASGPQRAFF. The CDR3 DNA follows: TGCAGTGCTTCAGGACCCCAACGAGCTTTCTTT.

As to this clone: The sample holds other DNA sequences that translate to the same CDR3. The chain joins TRBV29-1 to TRBJ2-3; 13 nucleotides align to TRBD2. The CDR3 length is 16 residues. J gave up 5 bases and V 1 base, and 6 bases lay outside the gene matches. The germline V gene has CDR1 SQVTM and CDR2 ANQGSEA. CDR3 region: CSVEVLAGGLGDTQYF. The CDR3 DNA follows: TGCAGCGTTGAAGTACTAGCGGGGGGGCTTGGAGATACGCAGTATTTT.

CDR3 coding DNA: TGTGCCAGCAGCTTCCCGACAGGGAACATGAACACTGAAGCTTTCTTT. Translating it yields CASSFPTGNMNTEAFF. This rearrangement joins TRBV5-4 to TRBJ1-1, with TRBD1 matching over 7 bases. V shed 2 bases and J 0 bases; nucleotides not matched to a gene: 7. Germline CDR1 reads SGHNT; CDR2 reads YYREEE (reference sequence). The length of the CDR3 is 16 residues.

This clone was observed a handful of times. This chain links TRBV29-1 with TRBJ1-1; D unclear. The CDR3 is 15 amino acids. V lost 8 bases to trimming and J lost 11 bases, with 30 bases between them. Germline assignment: CDR1 SQVTM and CDR2 ANQGSEA. For the CDR3, the DNA is TGCAGCTCTTCAGACGCCGGGCCAAGGGCCGATTGGGCTTTCTTT. As protein: CSSSDAGPRADWAFF.

This clone came up once. The chain has TRBV2 and TRBJ2-7, with D possibly TRBD2 on 6 matching bases. The germline CDR1 and CDR2 sequences are SNHLY and FYNNEI. The CDR3 has 13 amino acids. V shed 4 bases and J shed 3 bases, with 10 bases lying between them. The CDR3 region is CASSGDWSYEQYF. The DNA for the CDR3 is TGTGCCAGCAGTGGGGACTGGAGCTACGAGCAGTACTTC.

In the case of this clone: Other DNA sequences of this sample code for an identical CDR3. This sequence joins TRBV10-3 and TRBJ1-1; D is undetermined. The V end was cut by 6 bases, the J end by 0 bases, with 2 bases between. CDR1 and CDR2 from the germline V gene are ENHRY and SYGVKD. The CDR3 has 11 residues. The CDR3 DNA reads as TGTGCCATCAGGATGAACACTGAAGCTTTCTTT. Residues: CAIRMNTEAFF.